This T cell receptor (beta chain) was recorded in a study of circulating CD8 cells and anti-PD-1 response in melanoma. CDR3 size: 16 residues. The germline gives CDR1 SNHLY, CDR2 FYNNEI. The germline V and J ends were trimmed by 0 bases and 8 bases, with 16 bases remaining between them. The QIAseq Immune Repertoire TCR panel built the libraries from approximately 15 ng of total RNA. TCRdb reprocessed the reads with MiXCR, giving one entry per CDR3 protein. This table has approximately 1,000 distinct CDR3 sequences, 6.6% appearing once. Four subsets defined by PD-1 and/or TIGIT were sorted from live CD3+CD8+TCRalphabeta+ cells. Of note for this clonotype: With a much larger clone just one base away, this may be a read error. The conserved phenylalanine or tryptophan is not found at the CDR3 terminus, so this likely reflects a read error.

The rearrangement joins TRBV2 to TRBJ1-4; perhaps TRBD1 as D (5 bases). The input for sequencing was CD8+ T cells from PBMCs, taken at baseline or after one month of anti-PD-1 therapy (not recorded which). This receptor was taken from a human donor with melanoma. The CDR3 DNA is TGTGCCAGCAGTGAAGCGCTTCGGGACCCGAGGGAAAAACTGTTTTCT. Protein: CASSEALRDPREKLFS.